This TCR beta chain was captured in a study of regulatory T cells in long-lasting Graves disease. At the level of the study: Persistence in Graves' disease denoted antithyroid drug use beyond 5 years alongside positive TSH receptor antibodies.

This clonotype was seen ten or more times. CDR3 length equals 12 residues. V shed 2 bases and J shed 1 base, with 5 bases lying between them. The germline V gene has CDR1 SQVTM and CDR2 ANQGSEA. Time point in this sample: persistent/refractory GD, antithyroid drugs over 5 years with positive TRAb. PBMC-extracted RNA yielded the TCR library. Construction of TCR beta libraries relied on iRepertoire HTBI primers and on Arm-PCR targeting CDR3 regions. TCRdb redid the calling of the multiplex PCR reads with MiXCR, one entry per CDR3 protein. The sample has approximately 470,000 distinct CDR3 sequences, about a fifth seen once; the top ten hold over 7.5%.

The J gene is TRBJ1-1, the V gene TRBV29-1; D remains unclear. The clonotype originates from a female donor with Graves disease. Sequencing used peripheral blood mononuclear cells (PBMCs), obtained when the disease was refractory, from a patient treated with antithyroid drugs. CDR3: CSVEWTNTEAFF. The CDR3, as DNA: TGCAGCGTTGAATGGACGAACACTGAAGCTTTCTTT.